Listed here are 22 T cell receptor beta chains from one sample, sequenced in a study of T cells after posttransplantation cyclophosphamide. This table comes from immunoSEQ multiplex PCR, and its TCRdb copy is limited to in-frame clones, with some not included. This sample carries around 44,000 clones, none of them present only once. Sequencing was performed on PBMCs. These receptors all come from a man aged 35-49 years in good health, CMV-negative, and a related stem cell transplant donor.

This clone has ten or more counts. The J gene is TRBJ2-3, the V gene TRBV29-1; 9 positions match TRBD2. The CDR3 covers 12 residues. V lost 5 bases, J lost 6 bases, and 3 bases stayed unmatched. The V gene's germline CDR1 is SQVTM and CDR2 ANQGSEA. CDR3 loop: CSVSGGTDTQYF. The CDR3 DNA follows: TGCAGCGTTAGCGGGGGGACGGATACGCAGTATTTT.

This clone was found a few times. CDR3 DNA: TGTGCCAGCAGCAAAGACAGGGGACCTTACAATGAGCAGTTCTTC. It is translated as CASSKDRGPYNEQFF. The V gene is TRBV6-5, the J gene TRBJ2-1, with 8 bases that match TRBD1. V lost 6 bases and J lost 4; bases outside the gene matches: 8. Germline V lookup: CDR1 MNHEY, CDR2 SVGAGI. CDR3 size: 15 residues.

This clone came up many times. The CDR3 DNA sequence: TGTGCCAGCAGTGAACTAGCGGGGGGCGAGCAGTACTTC. It codes for CASSELAGGEQYF. The V and J genes are TRBV2 and TRBJ2-7, with 11 bases matching TRBD2. Germline V gene sequence: CDR1 SNHLY, CDR2 FYNNEI. This CDR3 is built from 13 residues. With V trimmed by 2 bases and J by 6 bases, 0 bases remained unmatched.

This clone was picked up many times. This chain links TRBV11-2 with TRBJ1-2, with D tentatively TRBD1 (6 bases). CDR1 is SGHAT and CDR2 is FQNNGV in the germline V gene. This CDR3 has 14 residues. V lost 0 bases to trimming and J lost 4 bases, with 9 bases between them. The CDR3 bases are TGTGCCAGCAGCTTAGAAGGACAGCTCTATGGCTACACCTTC. Encoded protein: CASSLEGQLYGYTF. The full variable domain, completed using reference TRBV11-2 and TRBJ1-2, is EAGVAQSPRYKIIEKRQSVAFWCNPISGHATLYWYQQILGQGPKLLIQFQNNGVVDDSQLPKDRFSAERLKGVDSTLKIQPAKLEDSAVYLCASSLEGQLYGYTFGSGTRLTVV.

This clone was observed at least ten times. This chain joins TRBV5-1 and TRBJ2-5; no clear D gene. This CDR3 has 12 amino acids. Germline CDR1 is SGHRS and CDR2 is YFSETQ. Trimming pared 4 bases from V and 5 bases from J, leaving 9 bases between. CDR3 nucleotide sequence: TGCGCCAGCAGCCAAGCTATGGAGACCCAGTACTTC. It specifies CASSQAMETQYF. Full variable domain (rest looked up from reference TRBV5-1 and TRBJ2-5): KAGVTQTPRYLIKTRGQQVTLSCSPISGHRSVSWYQQTPGQGLQFLFEYFSETQRNKGNFPGRFSGRQFSNSRSEMNVSTLELGDSALYLCASSQAMETQYFGPGTRLLVL.

This clone showed up many times. The chain is built from TRBV20-1 and TRBJ1-1; D remains unclear. Between the trimmed V and J ends, which lost 0 bases and 7 bases, there was a span of 6 bases. The CDR3 contains 11 residues. Germline values: CDR1 DFQATT, CDR2 SNEGSKA (reference sequence). The chain's CDR3 is CSARDFGEAFF. CDR3 in DNA: TGCAGTGCTAGAGATTTCGGTGAAGCTTTCTTT.

This clone was recorded at least ten times. V gene TRBV10-3 combines with J gene TRBJ2-2, with 7 bases fitting TRBD1. The germline V gene encodes CDR1 ENHRY and CDR2 SYGVKD. J gave up 5 bases and V 4 bases, and 7 bases lay outside the gene matches. The CDR3 is 15 residues long. The CDR3 bases are TGTGCCATCAGTGGGTTGCAGGGGGATACCGGGGAGCTGTTTTTT. Amino acid sequence: CAISGLQGDTGELFF.

This clone was counted ten times or more. The chain has TRBV7-9 and TRBJ2-2; D is ambiguous. Germline CDR1 SEHNR, CDR2 FQNEAQ (reference sequence). V was cut by 6 bases and J by 7 bases, with 18 bases left in between. The CDR3 has 15 amino acids. The CDR3 here is CASRPPYKTGGELFF. The CDR3 DNA follows: TGTGCCAGCAGACCTCCCTATAAGACGGGCGGGGAGCTGTTTTTT.

V and J are TRBV14 and TRBJ2-1; possible D gene TRBD2, 6 bases. The CDR3 covers 15 residues. CDR1 is SGHDN, CDR2 FVKESK, per germline. The V gene lost 0 bases and the J gene lost 5 bases, with 11 bases spanning the gap. This chain's CDR3 is CASSQELANNNEQFF. CDR3 coding DNA: TGTGCCAGCAGCCAAGAGCTAGCGAACAACAATGAGCAGTTCTTC.

This clone has just a few counts. The chain couples TRBV25-1 to TRBJ2-2, with 8 bases fitting TRBD2. V lost 7 bases and J lost 1; bases outside the gene matches: 8. The CDR3 has 16 residues. The germline V gene has CDR1 MGHDK and CDR2 SYGVNS. CDR3 loop: CASTPVAGGNTGELFF. CDR3 in DNA: TGTGCCAGCACCCCGGTGGCGGGGGGGAACACCGGGGAGCTGTTTTTT.

The table lists this clone with a few counts. This chain connects TRBV7-3 to TRBJ2-1; 7 bases line up with TRBD1. The CDR3 is 16 amino acids. J lost 4 bases, V lost 4 bases, and 10 bases had no gene match. Germline CDR1 SGHTA, CDR2 FQGTGA. The CDR3 DNA reads TGTGCCAGCAGCTCAATCCGGGACAGCGCGTACAATGAGCAGTTCTTC. Protein: CASSSIRDSAYNEQFF.

This clone showed up many times. V and J are TRBV7-8 and TRBJ2-1, with a possible D match to TRBD2 (6 bases). The V gene lost 1 base and the J gene lost 6 bases, with 10 bases spanning the gap. Germline V gene sequence: CDR1 SGHVS, CDR2 FQNEAQ. The CDR3 totals 14 residues. The CDR3: CASSLVPGVNEQFF. The DNA for the CDR3 is TGTGCCAGCAGCTTAGTACCGGGAGTCAATGAGCAGTTCTTC. The full variable domain, rest sourced from reference TRBV7-8 and TRBJ2-1, is GAGVSQSPRYKVAKRGQDVALRCDPISGHVSLFWYQQALGQGPEFLTYFQNEAQLDKSGLPSDRFFAERPEGSVSTLKIQRTQQEDSAVYLCASSLVPGVNEQFFGPGTRLTVL.

The chain joins TRBV27 to TRBJ2-7, with D tentatively TRBD1 (6 bases). Per germline, CDR1 MNHEY and CDR2 SMNVEV (reference sequence). The CDR3 extends over 17 amino acids. The V gene lost 0 bases and the J gene lost 2 bases, with 17 bases spanning the gap. Here the CDR3 DNA reads TGTGCCAGCAGTTTATCTGAAGGGACACTTACTCCCTACGAGCAGTACGTC. This sequence encodes CASSLSEGTLTPYEQYV.

This clone was counted a few times. The rearrangement links TRBV6-1 to TRBJ2-4; D is possibly TRBD1 (5 bases). CDR3 size: 15 residues. Germline V gene sequence: CDR1 MNHNS, CDR2 SASEGT. The germline V and J ends were trimmed by 9 bases and 0 bases, with 15 bases remaining between them. In DNA form, the CDR3 reads TGTGCCAGTCGAACCTACAGGTTAGCCAAAAACATTCAGTACTTC. Translating gives CASRTYRLAKNIQYF.

This clone was recorded many times. The CDR3, as DNA: TGTGCCAGTAGTATTCGGGGGTCTGCCTCTGGAAACACCATATATTTT. Translation: CASSIRGSASGNTIYF. This chain connects TRBV19 to TRBJ1-3; a possible D gene is TRBD1 (5 bases). The CDR3 length is 16 residues. CDR1 is LNHDA and CDR2 is SQIVND in the germline V gene (reference sequence). V dropped 3 bases and J dropped 0 bases, with 12 bases sitting between them.

This clone was picked up many times. The V gene is TRBV19, the J gene TRBJ2-1, with D uncertain. Germline CDR1 is LNHDA and CDR2 is SQIVND (reference sequence). The V end lost 0 bases, the J end lost 9 bases, and 12 bases lay between the germline ends. The CDR3 has 14 residues. In DNA form, the CDR3 reads TGTGCCAGTAGTATAGATAAGGCGGTGGGTGAGCAGTTCTTC. Its translation: CASSIDKAVGEQFF.

The table lists this clone with a few counts. The genes are TRBV7-3 and TRBJ2-1, with D maybe TRBD1 (7 bases). The CDR3 has 15 residues. V was pared by 1 base and J by 9 bases, with 16 bases between. Germline CDR1 SGHTA, CDR2 FQGTGA. The CDR3 here is CASSLIGGAGREQFF. The CDR3 nucleotides are TGTGCCAGCAGCTTAATAGGGGGCGCGGGGCGTGAGCAGTTCTTC.

In its sample, this clone was seen many times. J is TRBJ2-1 and V is TRBV19, with 7 bases identical to TRBD2. The CDR3 length is 16 residues. Germline CDR1 reads LNHDA; CDR2 reads SQIVND (reference sequence). Losses at the gene ends were 7 bases for V and 2 bases for J; bases not matched to a gene: 11. In nucleotides, the CDR3 is TGTGCCAGTACACCACTAGCGAGCCTTCCCTACAATGAGCAGTTCTTC. As protein: CASTPLASLPYNEQFF.

This clone has ten or more counts. V is TRBV6-5 and J is TRBJ1-4; 10 nucleotides line up with TRBD1. Germline trimming cut 2 bases from V and 7 bases from J; bases unmatched to any gene: 1. Germline values: CDR1 MNHEY, CDR2 SVGAGI. The length of the CDR3 is 14 residues. CDR3 loop: CASSYRDRGEKLFF. CDR3 bases: TGTGCCAGCAGTTACCGGGACAGGGGTGAAAAACTGTTTTTT.

This clone was detected many times. The rearrangement uses TRBV2 and TRBJ1-1, with 12 bases fitting TRBD1. Germline V gene lookup returns CDR1 SNHLY and CDR2 FYNNEI. After removal of 5 bases from V and 5 bases from J, the junction contained 6 bases not matched to a gene. The CDR3 spans 15 residues. The CDR3 here is CASSSGTGGYTEAFF. CDR3 nucleotide sequence: TGTGCCAGCAGTTCCGGGACAGGGGGCTATACTGAAGCTTTCTTT.

This clone came up many times. CDR3 sequence (DNA): TGTGCCAGCAGCCTTCGGACAGGGGGTAACTATGGCTACACCTTC. This codes for CASSLRTGGNYGYTF. The chain recombines TRBV14 with TRBJ1-2; TRBD1 matches 10 bases. The length of the CDR3 is 15 residues. Germline trimming cut 4 bases from V and 1 base from J; bases unmatched to any gene: 3. Germline CDR1 reads SGHDN; CDR2 reads FVKESK.

Many counts were recorded for this clone. J is TRBJ2-7 and V is TRBV19, with 9 bases fitting TRBD1. The J segment lost 3 bases and the V segment lost 3 bases, leaving 3 bases of the junction unmatched. The germline gives CDR1 LNHDA, CDR2 SQIVND (reference sequence). This CDR3 is 14 amino acids long. CDR3 nucleotides: TGTGCCAGTAGTATGGGACAGGGACTCTACGAGCAGTACTTC. This sequence encodes CASSMGQGLYEQYF.